The subject of this entry is one TCR beta chain. Its antigen remains unidentified. The data originate from a study of glioma-infiltrating T cells. General study results and limits: Tissue and blood shared very few CDR3 sequences.

The J segment lost 2 bases and the V segment lost 1 base, leaving 2 bases of the junction unmatched. The CDR3 sequence is 16 residues long. CDR1 and CDR2 (germline): MNHNS, SASEGT. Amplification of TCR alpha and beta CDR3 regions from RNA used iRepertoire nested multiplex PCR. Tissue mRNA or PBMC total RNA, 100-400 ng, went into one-step reverse transcription and amplification. MiXCR was run by TCRdb on the multiplex PCR reads, yielding one entry per CDR3 protein. The sample shows approximately 130,000 distinct CDR3 sequences, around 23% of them seen only once. The sequence was obtained from a human donor with low-grade glioma or glioblastoma, undergoing nonglioma brain surgery, or in good health (not recorded which). Input material: glioma tissue, nonneoplastic brain tissue, or PBMCs (not recorded which). This chain uses TRBV6-1 with TRBJ1-5; 10 bases are shared with TRBD1. In DNA, the CDR3 is TGTGCCAGCAGTGAAGAAGGGACAGGGGGCAATCAGCCCCAGCATTTT. It codes for CASSEEGTGGNQPQHF.